This is a list of T cell receptor beta chains from one sample in a study of shared clonotypes between healthy human individuals. TCRdb's copy holds only in-frame clones and misses some; the assay was immunoSEQ multiplex PCR. The sample carries about 1,800,000 clones, approximately 94% recorded once. Sample: naive CD8+ T cells sorted from blood. The receptors come from a man aged 18 to 29 in good health. CDR3s leave out the opening cysteine and the closing phenylalanine or tryptophan. A D gene is named only where the DNA matches it firmly.

V gene: TRBV28; D gene: -; J gene: TRBJ1-1; CDR3 protein: ASSLSGSDGF
V gene: TRBV28; D gene: -; J gene: TRBJ1-1; CDR3 protein: ASSLLMNTEAF
V gene: TRBV30; D gene: TRBD1; J gene: TRBJ1-4; CDR3 protein: AWRTKGAFEKLF
V gene: TRBV5-4; D gene: -; J gene: TRBJ2-1; CDR3 protein: ASSFWSYNEQF
V gene: TRBV6-5; D gene: TRBD1; J gene: TRBJ1-1; CDR3 protein: ASRLDRMNTEAF
V gene: TRBV7-3; D gene: -; J gene: TRBJ2-2; CDR3 protein: ASSYGLENTGELF
V gene: TRBV29-1; D gene: -; J gene: TRBJ2-1; CDR3 protein: SVEAQGSSYNEQF
V gene: TRBV2; D gene: -; J gene: TRBJ1-2; CDR3 protein: ASSGQQGANYGYT
V gene: TRBV7-9; D gene: -; J gene: TRBJ2-1; CDR3 protein: ASSLESHEQF
V gene: TRBV28; D gene: -; J gene: TRBJ1-3; CDR3 protein: ASSLAPDGNTIY
V gene: TRBV11-2; D gene: -; J gene: TRBJ2-5; CDR3 protein: ASSLEVLQETQY
V gene: TRBV25-1; D gene: -; J gene: TRBJ1-2; CDR3 protein: ASSEYGKGGGYT
V gene: TRBV5-8; D gene: -; J gene: TRBJ1-1; CDR3 protein: ASSYTNTEAF
V gene: TRBV7-9; D gene: TRBD2; J gene: TRBJ2-1; CDR3 protein: ASSFLRTSAWNEQF
V gene: TRBV4-1; D gene: TRBD2; J gene: TRBJ2-2; CDR3 protein: ASSQVAAGGSTGELF
V gene: TRBV2; D gene: -; J gene: TRBJ2-7; CDR3 protein: AREIVGSYEQY
V gene: TRBV13; D gene: -; J gene: TRBJ2-1; CDR3 protein: ASSSLATSYNEQF
V gene: TRBV19; D gene: -; J gene: TRBJ1-1; CDR3 protein: ASSIGIGGAF
V gene: TRBV7-9; D gene: -; J gene: TRBJ1-5; CDR3 protein: ASSMDRYSNQPQH
V gene: TRBV6-1; D gene: TRBD1; J gene: TRBJ2-7; CDR3 protein: ASSADRVDSYEQY
V gene: TRBV4-3; D gene: TRBD2; J gene: TRBJ2-4; CDR3 protein: ASSQDGLAGLAKNIQY